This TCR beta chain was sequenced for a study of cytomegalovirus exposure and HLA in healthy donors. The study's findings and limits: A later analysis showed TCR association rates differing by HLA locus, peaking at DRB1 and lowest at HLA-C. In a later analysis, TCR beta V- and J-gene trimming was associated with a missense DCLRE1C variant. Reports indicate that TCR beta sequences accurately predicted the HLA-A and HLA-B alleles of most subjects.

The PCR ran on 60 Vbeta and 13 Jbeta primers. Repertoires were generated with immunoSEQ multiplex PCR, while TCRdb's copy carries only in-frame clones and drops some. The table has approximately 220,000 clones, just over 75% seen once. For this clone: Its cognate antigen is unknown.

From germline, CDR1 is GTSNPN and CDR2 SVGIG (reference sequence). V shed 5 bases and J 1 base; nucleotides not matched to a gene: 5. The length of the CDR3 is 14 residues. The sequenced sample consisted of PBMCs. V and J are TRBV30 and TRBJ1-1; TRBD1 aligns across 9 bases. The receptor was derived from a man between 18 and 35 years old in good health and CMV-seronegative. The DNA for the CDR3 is TGTGCCTGGGACCCGGGACAGGGGAACACTGAAGCTTTCTTT. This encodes CAWDPGQGNTEAFF.